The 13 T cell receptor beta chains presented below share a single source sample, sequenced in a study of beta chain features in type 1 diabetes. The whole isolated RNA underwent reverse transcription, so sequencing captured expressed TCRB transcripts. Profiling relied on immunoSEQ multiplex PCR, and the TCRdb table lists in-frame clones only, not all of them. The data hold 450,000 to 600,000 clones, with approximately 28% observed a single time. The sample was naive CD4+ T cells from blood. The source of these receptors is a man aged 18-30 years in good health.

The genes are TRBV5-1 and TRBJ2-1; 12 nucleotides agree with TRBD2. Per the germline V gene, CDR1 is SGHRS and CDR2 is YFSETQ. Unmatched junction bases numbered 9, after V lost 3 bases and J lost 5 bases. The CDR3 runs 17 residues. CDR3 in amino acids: CASSSRLAGASNNEQFF. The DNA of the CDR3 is TGCGCCAGCAGCTCAAGACTAGCGGGAGCGAGCAACAATGAGCAGTTCTTC.

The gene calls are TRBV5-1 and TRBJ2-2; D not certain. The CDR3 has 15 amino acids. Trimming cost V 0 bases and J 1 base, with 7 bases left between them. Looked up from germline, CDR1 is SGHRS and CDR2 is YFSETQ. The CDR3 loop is CASSLDSVNTGELFF. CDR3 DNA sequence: TGCGCCAGCAGCTTGGATTCTGTGAACACCGGGGAGCTGTTTTTT.

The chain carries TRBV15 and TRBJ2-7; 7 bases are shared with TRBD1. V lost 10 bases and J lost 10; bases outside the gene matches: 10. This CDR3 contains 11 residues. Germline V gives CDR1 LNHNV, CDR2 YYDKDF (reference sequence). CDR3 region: CASRTGAVQYF. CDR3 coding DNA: TGTGCCAGCCGAACAGGGGCCGTTCAGTACTTC.

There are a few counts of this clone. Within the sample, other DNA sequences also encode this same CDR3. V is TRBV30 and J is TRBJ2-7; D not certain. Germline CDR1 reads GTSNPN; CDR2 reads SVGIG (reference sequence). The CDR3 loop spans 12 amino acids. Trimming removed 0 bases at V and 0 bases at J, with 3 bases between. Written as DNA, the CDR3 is TGTGCCTGGAGTGTTCTCTCCTACGAGCAGTACTTC. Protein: CAWSVLSYEQYF.

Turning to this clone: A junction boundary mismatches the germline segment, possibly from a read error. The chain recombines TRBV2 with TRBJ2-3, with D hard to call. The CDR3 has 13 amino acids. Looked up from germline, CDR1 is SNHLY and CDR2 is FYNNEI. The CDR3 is CASSEDLADTQYF. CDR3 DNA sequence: TGTGCCAGCAGCGAAGACTTGGCGGATACGCAGTATTTT.

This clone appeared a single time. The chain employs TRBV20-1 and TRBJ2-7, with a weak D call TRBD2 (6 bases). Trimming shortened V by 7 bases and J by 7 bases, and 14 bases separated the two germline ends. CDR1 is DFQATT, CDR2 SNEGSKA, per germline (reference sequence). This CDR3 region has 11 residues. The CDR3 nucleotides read TGCAGTGGAGCGGGCTGGGGGGAGCAGTACTTC. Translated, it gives CSGAGWGEQYF.

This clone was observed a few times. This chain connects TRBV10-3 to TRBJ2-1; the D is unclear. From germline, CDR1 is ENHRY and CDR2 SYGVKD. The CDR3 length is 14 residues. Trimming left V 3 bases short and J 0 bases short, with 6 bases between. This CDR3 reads CAISDEDSYNEQFF. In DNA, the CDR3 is TGTGCCATCAGTGACGAGGACTCCTACAATGAGCAGTTCTTC.

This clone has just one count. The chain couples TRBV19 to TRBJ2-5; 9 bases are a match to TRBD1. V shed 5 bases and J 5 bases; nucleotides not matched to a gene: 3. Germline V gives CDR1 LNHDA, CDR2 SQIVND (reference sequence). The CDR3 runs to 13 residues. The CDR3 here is CASSLDRGETQYF. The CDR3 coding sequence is TGTGCCAGTAGTCTCGACAGGGGGGAGACCCAGTACTTC.

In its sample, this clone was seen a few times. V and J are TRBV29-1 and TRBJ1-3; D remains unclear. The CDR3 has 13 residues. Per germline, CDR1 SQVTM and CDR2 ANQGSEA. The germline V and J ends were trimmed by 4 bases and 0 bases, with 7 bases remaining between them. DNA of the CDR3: TGCAGCGTTGTTAGCCTCTCTGGAAACACCATATATTTT. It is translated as CSVVSLSGNTIYF.

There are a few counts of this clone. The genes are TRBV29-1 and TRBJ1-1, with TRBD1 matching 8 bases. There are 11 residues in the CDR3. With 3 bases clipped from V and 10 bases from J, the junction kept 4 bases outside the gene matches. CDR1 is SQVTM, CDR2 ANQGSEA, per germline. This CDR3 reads CSVEGDRRAFF. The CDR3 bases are TGCAGCGTTGAGGGGGACAGGAGAGCTTTCTTT.

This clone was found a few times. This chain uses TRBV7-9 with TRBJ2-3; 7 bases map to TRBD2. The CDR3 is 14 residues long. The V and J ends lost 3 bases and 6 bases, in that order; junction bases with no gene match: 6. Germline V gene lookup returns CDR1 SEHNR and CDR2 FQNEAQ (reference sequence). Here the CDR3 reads CASSFGGSWDTQYF. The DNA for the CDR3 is TGTGCCAGCAGCTTCGGCGGGAGCTGGGATACGCAGTATTTT.

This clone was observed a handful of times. CDR3 sequence reads: CASSFRERRYNEQFF. The CDR3 DNA sequence: TGTGCCAGCAGTTTTCGGGAACGAAGGTACAATGAGCAGTTCTTC. The chain joins TRBV28 to TRBJ2-1; possible D gene TRBD2, 5 bases. V lost 3 bases and J 4 bases, leaving 13 bases between the germline ends. The CDR3 has 15 residues. Germline CDR1 is MDHEN and CDR2 is SYDVKM.

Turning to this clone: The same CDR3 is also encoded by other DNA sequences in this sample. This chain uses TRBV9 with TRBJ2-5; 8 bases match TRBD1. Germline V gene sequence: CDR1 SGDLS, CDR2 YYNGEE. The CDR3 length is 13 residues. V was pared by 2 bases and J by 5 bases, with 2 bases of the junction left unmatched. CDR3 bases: TGTGCCAGCAGCGTCCGACAGGGGGAGACCCAGTACTTC. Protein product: CASSVRQGETQYF.